This is a list of T cell receptor beta chains from one sample in a study of blood T cell repertoires in COVID-19. Profiled with immunoSEQ multiplex PCR; TCRdb holds only in-frame clones, not every one. The sample yields 25,000 to 35,000 clones, 65% to 90% seen once. Specimen: peripheral blood. These receptors were collected from a man older than 75 with active COVID-19. The CDR3 runs from the conserved cysteine through the conserved F or W. A D gene is named only where the DNA matches it firmly. Clone size is given for some rows only: seen once, a few or many times, or a class if the clone is expanded.

v_call	d_call	clone_size	j_call	cdr3_aa	cdr3_nt
TRBV6-5	TRBD1	.	TRBJ2-3	CASSYRDRATDTQYF	TGTGCCAGCAGTTACCGGGACAGGGCCACAGATACGCAGTATTTT
TRBV7-2	TRBD2	.	TRBJ2-7	CASSLELVRGGRREQYF	TGTGCCAGCAGCTTAGAACTGGTTCGGGGGGGCCGGCGAGAGCAGTACTTC
TRBV5-1	TRBD2	.	TRBJ2-1	CASSSGSSSGDNEQFF	TGCGCCAGCAGCTCTGGTTCGTCTAGCGGGGACAATGAGCAGTTCTTC
TRBV12-3/TRBV12-4	.	.	TRBJ1-2	CASTWGDYGYTF	TGTGCCAGCACCTGGGGGGATTATGGCTACACCTTC
TRBV5-6	.	.	TRBJ2-3	CASSFLRESHRTDTQYF	TGTGCCAGCAGCTTTCTCAGGGAATCGCACCGCACAGATACGCAGTATTTT
TRBV12-3/TRBV12-4	TRBD1	.	TRBJ1-2	CASSLGQGVRYTF	TGTGCCAGCAGTTTAGGACAGGGGGTTCGCTACACCTTC
TRBV15	TRBD2	.	TRBJ2-5	CATSRDGGEETQYF	TGTGCCACCAGCAGAGATGGGGGGGAGGAGACCCAGTACTTC
TRBV5-4	TRBD2	.	TRBJ2-3	CASRPWGGGPRDTQYF	TGTGCCAGCAGGCCCTGGGGCGGGGGACCCCGAGATACGCAGTATTTT
TRBV3-1/TRBV3-2	TRBD1	.	TRBJ1-1	CASSQGVGGNGVAFF	TGTGCCAGCAGCCAAGGGGTAGGGGGCAATGGGGTGGCTTTCTTT
TRBV18	.	.	TRBJ1-3	CASSPVDSRVAGNTIYF	TGTGCCAGCTCACCAGTGGACAGTAGGGTTGCTGGAAACACCATATATTTT
TRBV7-8	TRBD2	once	TRBJ2-3	CASSLDHGGRNTDTQYF	TGTGCCAGCAGCTTAGACCACGGGGGGAGGAACACAGATACGCAGTATTTT
TRBV20-1	.	.	TRBJ2-1	CSASGWRNYNEQFF	TGCAGTGCTAGTGGCTGGAGGAACTACAATGAGCAGTTCTTC
TRBV10-3	TRBD1	.	TRBJ1-2	CAISGERGQSGGYTF	TGTGCCATCAGTGGGGAAAGGGGACAGTCGGGTGGCTACACCTTC
TRBV6-5	TRBD1	.	TRBJ2-7	CASTLGQGPYEQYF	TGTGCCAGCACCCTAGGACAGGGGCCCTACGAGCAGTACTTC
TRBV3-1/TRBV3-2	.	once	TRBJ1-1	CASSQGHMGTEAFF	TGTGCCAGCAGCCAGGGCCACATGGGCACTGAAGCTTTCTTT
TRBV27	.	.	TRBJ2-2	CASTLEGGTGELFF	TGTGCCAGCACCTTGGAGGGTGGGACCGGGGAGCTGTTTTTT
TRBV18	.	.	TRBJ2-4	CASSPQNSPQNIQYF	TGTGCCAGCTCACCACAGAACAGCCCACAGAACATTCAGTACTTC
TRBV5-1	.	.	TRBJ2-5	CASSPRPGRETQYF	TGCGCCAGCAGCCCCCGGCCGGGGAGGGAGACCCAGTACTTC
TRBV11-1	TRBD1	.	TRBJ1-1	CASSPLRGRSEAFF	TGTGCCAGCAGCCCTCTCAGGGGGCGCTCTGAAGCTTTCTTT
TRBV5-4	.	.	TRBJ2-1	CASSYSGGVEQFF	TGTGCCAGCAGCTACTCGGGGGGCGTTGAGCAGTTCTTC
TRBV5-1	.	.	TRBJ2-7	CASSFTGFAYEQYF	TGCGCCAGCAGCTTTACAGGGTTCGCCTACGAGCAGTACTTC
TRBV6-5	TRBD2	.	TRBJ2-2	CASRGTRDTGELFF	TGTGCCAGCAGGGGGACTAGGGACACCGGGGAGCTGTTTTTT
TRBV18	.	.	TRBJ2-7	CASSRPGAFGQYF	TGTGCCAGCTCACGCCCCGGAGCCTTCGGGCAGTACTTC
TRBV30	.	.	TRBJ1-4	CAWRGRGQEKLFF	TGTGCCTGGAGGGGAAGGGGTCAGGAAAAACTGTTTTTT
TRBV4-2	TRBD2	.	TRBJ2-3	CASSLSGELQGTQYF	TGTGCCAGCAGCCTTAGCGGGGAGCTCCAAGGAACGCAGTATTTT
TRBV19	TRBD1	.	TRBJ1-1	CASQDRGNTEAFF	TGTGCCAGCCAGGACAGGGGGAACACTGAAGCTTTCTTT
TRBV7-2	TRBD1	.	TRBJ1-3	CASSSTGGSGNTIYF	TGTGCCAGCAGCTCAACAGGGGGTTCTGGAAACACCATATATTTT
TRBV27	TRBD1	.	TRBJ2-7	CASRYRDRGSYEQYF	TGTGCCAGCAGATACCGGGACAGGGGCTCCTACGAGCAGTACTTC
TRBV3-1/TRBV3-2	.	.	TRBJ2-3	CASTLSYTDTQYF	TGTGCCAGCACACTATCCTACACAGATACGCAGTATTTT
TRBV15	.	.	TRBJ1-2	CATSIPEAGIYGYTF	TGTGCCACCAGCATCCCTGAAGCAGGGATCTATGGCTACACCTTC
TRBV12-3/TRBV12-4	.	.	TRBJ1-1	CASSFQGKAEAFF	TGTGCCAGCAGTTTTCAGGGTAAGGCTGAAGCTTTCTTT
TRBV6-5	TRBD1	.	TRBJ2-1	CASSSKGQGANEQFF	TGTGCCAGCAGCTCAAAGGGACAGGGGGCCAATGAGCAGTTCTTC
TRBV7-3	TRBD1	.	TRBJ1-3	CASSSGQGPIYF	TGTGCCAGCAGCTCGGGACAGGGCCCCATATATTTT
TRBV18	TRBD1	once	TRBJ2-3	CASSPLQGLTDTQYF	TGTGCCAGCTCACCCCTACAGGGGTTGACAGATACGCAGTATTTT
TRBV12-5	.	.	TRBJ2-7	CASGLGTVSYEQYF	TGTGCTAGTGGTTTGGGGACAGTTTCCTACGAGCAGTACTTC
TRBV2	.	.	TRBJ2-3	CASTAERGGTDTQYF	TGTGCCAGCACGGCAGAGCGCGGTGGCACAGATACGCAGTATTTT
TRBV7-6	.	once	TRBJ2-7	CASSLGGRGYEQYF	TGTGCCAGCAGCTTAGGGGGCAGGGGTTACGAGCAGTACTTC
TRBV5-8	.	.	TRBJ1-3	CASRPLGSGNTIYF	TGTGCCAGCAGGCCGCTAGGCTCTGGAAACACCATATATTTT
TRBV27	.	.	TRBJ2-7	CASSLSRGGGVPREQYF	TGTGCCAGCAGTCTTTCCCGTGGAGGGGGCGTCCCTCGAGAGCAGTACTTC
TRBV7-3	TRBD1	.	TRBJ1-2	CASSLGRAGQGGYTF	TGTGCCAGCAGCTTGGGCAGGGCGGGACAGGGAGGCTACACCTTC
TRBV29-1	TRBD1	.	TRBJ1-1	CSVTGGQIRMNTEAFF	TGCAGCGTCACAGGGGGCCAGATTAGAATGAACACTGAAGCTTTCTTT
TRBV12-3/TRBV12-4	.	.	TRBJ1-2	CASSGGRTYGYTF	TGTGCCAGCAGTGGAGGACGGACTTATGGCTACACCTTC
TRBV6-1	.	.	TRBJ1-1	CASSEGRGTEAFF	TGTGCCAGCAGTGAAGGCAGGGGCACTGAAGCTTTCTTT
TRBV5-6	TRBD1	.	TRBJ1-4	CASSLGDRGNEKLFF	TGTGCCAGCAGCTTGGGGGACAGGGGTAATGAAAAACTGTTTTTT
TRBV19	TRBD1	.	TRBJ1-2	CASIPLGTEGGYTF	TGTGCCAGTATTCCCCTCGGGACAGAGGGAGGCTACACCTTC
TRBV4-1	TRBD1	.	TRBJ1-5	CASSQGHGQVSLPQHF	TGCGCCAGCAGCCAAGGGCACGGACAGGTTTCTCTCCCCCAGCATTTT
TRBV6-1	TRBD2	.	TRBJ2-2	CASSAQLAGGPGELFF	TGTGCCAGCAGTGCTCAACTAGCGGGGGGGCCCGGGGAGCTGTTTTTT
TRBV30	.	.	TRBJ2-1	CAWSVRFANEQFF	TGTGCCTGGAGTGTACGGTTTGCCAATGAGCAGTTCTTC
TRBV18	.	.	TRBJ1-4	CASSPAEATNEKLFF	TGTGCCAGCTCACCAGCAGAGGCAACTAATGAAAAACTGTTTTTT
TRBV18	.	.	TRBJ2-7	CASSPYRSSYEQYF	TGTGCCAGCTCCCCTTATAGGAGCTCCTACGAGCAGTACTTC
TRBV9	.	.	TRBJ2-7	CASSVASLSSYEQYF	TGTGCCAGCAGCGTAGCTTCCCTGAGCTCCTACGAGCAGTACTTC
TRBV13	TRBD1	.	TRBJ2-7	CASSSTGTVADEQYF	TGTGCCAGCAGCTCGACCGGGACAGTGGCCGACGAGCAGTACTTC
TRBV2	TRBD1	.	TRBJ2-7	CASSDDRAHEQYF	TGTGCCAGCAGTGATGACAGGGCCCACGAGCAGTACTTC
TRBV4-1	.	.	TRBJ2-4	CAKTHRDLKNTGVWLQYF	TGCGCCAAAACCCATCGGGACCTTAAAAACACGGGAGTTTGGCTTCAGTACTTC
TRBV9	TRBD2	.	TRBJ2-3	CASSTLAGGTDTQYF	TGTGCCAGCAGCACCCTAGCGGGGGGCACAGATACGCAGTATTTT
TRBV9	TRBD1	.	TRBJ1-2	CASSARQGTNYGYTF	TGTGCCAGCAGCGCAAGACAGGGGACTAACTATGGCTACACCTTC
TRBV23-1	.	few	TRBJ2-1	CASTWATEEFF	TGCGCCAGCACGTGGGCCACGGAAGAGTTCTTC
TRBV7-9	TRBD1	.	TRBJ1-1	CASSLGTGNTEAFF	TGTGCCAGCAGCTTGGGGACAGGGAACACTGAAGCTTTCTTT
TRBV5-1	TRBD1	.	TRBJ2-7	CASSLGDRAYEQYF	TGCGCCAGCAGCTTGGGGGACAGAGCCTACGAGCAGTACTTC
TRBV6-5	.	.	TRBJ1-1	CASTPHSGDVTEAFF	TGTGCCAGCACTCCTCATTCAGGGGACGTCACTGAAGCTTTCTTT